These T cell receptor beta chains were read from a single sample in a study of shared clonotypes between healthy human individuals. The protocol was immunoSEQ multiplex PCR, while the TCRdb copy is restricted to in-frame clones and leaves out a portion. The sample carries some 2.3 million clones, approximately 93% recorded once. Sequencing was performed on naive CD4+ T cells from PBMCs. The receptors stem from a man younger than 30 in good health. Some clones in this sample may be carry-over from other donors' samples. Each CDR3 is given with its conserved first and last residue. D genes are given only for firm matches. A row's size may be missing; if present it is once, few, many or a size class.

V	size	D	J	CDR3	DNA
TRBV6-4	-	-	TRBJ2-1	CASSVTTRGEQFF	TGTGCCAGCAGTGTAACTACTAGAGGTGAGCAGTTCTTC
TRBV4-1	once	-	TRBJ2-7	CASSQEYRVVLYEQYF	TGCGCCAGCAGCCAAGAGTACAGGGTTGTCCTCTACGAGCAGTACTTC
TRBV9	-	TRBD2	TRBJ2-5	CASSVERAGVRETQYF	TGTGCCAGCAGCGTAGAGAGAGCGGGAGTTCGGGAGACCCAGTACTTC
TRBV29-1	-	-	TRBJ1-1	CSVEWGTAEAFF	TGCAGCGTTGAATGGGGAACCGCTGAAGCTTTCTTT
TRBV28	once	-	TRBJ1-1	CASSFSPDRLTVMNTEAFF	TGTGCCAGCAGTTTCTCTCCAGACAGACTAACTGTAATGAACACTGAAGCTTTCTTT
TRBV30	-	-	TRBJ1-1	CAWSVRGRSAFF	TGTGCCTGGAGTGTACGGGGGAGGAGCGCTTTCTTT
TRBV21-1	-	-	TRBJ2-7	CASEYPARSYEQYF	TGTGCCAGCGAGTACCCGGCTCGCTCCTACGAGCAGTACTTC
TRBV5-1	-	-	TRBJ2-1	CASSFTYNEQFF	TGCGCCAGCAGCTTTACCTACAATGAGCAGTTCTTC
TRBV2	-	TRBD2	TRBJ2-1	CASSWRELSNEQFF	TGTGCCAGCAGCTGGCGGGAGCTAAGTAATGAGCAGTTCTTC
TRBV18	-	-	TRBJ1-1	CASSIQGERAFF	TGTGCCAGCTCAATACAAGGGGAAAGAGCTTTCTTT
TRBV21-1	-	-	TRBJ1-5	CASRSVSPTGAHGDQPQHF	TGTGCCAGCAGATCGGTATCCCCGACGGGGGCCCACGGCGATCAGCCCCAGCATTTT
TRBV7-2	-	-	TRBJ1-2	CASYLTPPSYGYTF	TGTGCCAGCTACCTCACCCCGCCATCCTATGGCTACACCTTC
TRBV7-2	-	TRBD1	TRBJ1-1	CASSLRTGSREAFF	TGTGCCAGCAGCTTACGGACAGGGAGTCGTGAAGCTTTCTTT
TRBV7-9	-	-	TRBJ2-7	CASSLTGQSSYEQYF	TGTGCCAGCAGCTTAACAGGACAGAGCTCCTACGAGCAGTACTTC
TRBV2	-	-	TRBJ2-2	CASSEAILGTGELFF	TGTGCCAGCAGTGAAGCGATTTTGGGCACCGGGGAGCTGTTTTTT
TRBV5-1	-	-	TRBJ2-5	CASSLTSGQETQYF	TGCGCCAGCAGCTTGACCAGTGGGCAAGAGACCCAGTACTTC
TRBV30	-	-	TRBJ1-4	CAWRGTGLGEKLFF	TGTGCCTGGCGTGGTACAGGGTTAGGTGAAAAACTGTTTTTT
TRBV13	-	-	TRBJ2-7	CASSFRRASEQYF	TGTGCCAGCAGCTTCCGTCGGGCCAGCGAGCAGTACTTC
TRBV5-4	-	-	TRBJ2-2	CASSLATNTGELFF	TGTGCCAGCAGCTTGGCTACTAACACCGGGGAGCTGTTTTTT
TRBV15	-	TRBD1	TRBJ1-2	CATREPGTDAYGYTF	TGTGCCACCAGGGAGCCCGGGACAGATGCCTATGGCTACACCTTC
TRBV7-2	-	-	TRBJ1-1	CASSPRLTREAFF	TGTGCCAGCAGCCCGCGACTGACAAGAGAAGCTTTCTTT
TRBV29-1	-	-	TRBJ2-1	CSVVRILSYNEQFF	TGCAGCGTTGTGCGTATTCTCTCCTACAATGAGCAGTTCTTC
TRBV10-3	-	-	TRBJ1-4	CAISESVAGSATNEKLFF	TGTGCCATCAGTGAGTCGGTTGCGGGGTCAGCAACTAATGAAAAACTGTTTTTT
TRBV10-1	-	TRBD2	TRBJ2-3	CASSETSGSQTDTQYF	TGCGCCAGCAGTGAGACTAGCGGGAGTCAAACAGATACGCAGTATTTT
TRBV18	-	-	TRBJ1-5	CASSPPNGPQHF	TGTGCCAGCTCACCACCGAACGGGCCCCAGCATTTT
TRBV5-1	-	TRBD1	TRBJ2-3	CASSYYDRAVDTQYF	TGCGCCAGCAGCTATTATGACAGGGCTGTCGATACGCAGTATTTT
TRBV11-2	-	-	TRBJ2-2	CASSPPWGRNTGELFF	TGTGCCAGCAGCCCCCCGTGGGGGCGTAACACCGGGGAGCTGTTTTTT
TRBV18	-	-	TRBJ2-7	CASSSSTIGEQYF	TGTGCCAGCTCATCTTCTACCATCGGCGAGCAGTACTTC
TRBV7-2	-	-	TRBJ2-7	CASSLVGGPTYEQYF	TGTGCCAGCAGCTTAGTCGGCGGGCCAACCTACGAGCAGTACTTC
TRBV18	-	TRBD2	TRBJ2-3	CASSPTSGVTDTQYF	TGTGCCAGCTCACCCACTAGCGGGGTCACAGATACGCAGTATTTT
TRBV2	-	-	TRBJ2-1	CASRGLGEQFF	TGTGCCAGCAGGGGACTGGGAGAGCAGTTCTTC
TRBV19	few	-	TRBJ2-1	CASSFRGHYNEQFF	TGTGCCAGTAGTTTTCGCGGCCACTACAATGAGCAGTTCTTC
TRBV10-1	-	TRBD1	TRBJ1-1	CASSWTGEGEAFF	TGCGCCAGCAGTTGGACAGGGGAAGGTGAAGCTTTCTTT
TRBV5-1	-	TRBD1	TRBJ2-5	CASSQIPGQGWETQYF	TGCGCCAGCAGCCAAATCCCGGGACAGGGATGGGAGACCCAGTACTTC
TRBV28	once	TRBD1	TRBJ1-2	CASSSSSDPRGPNYGYTF	TGTGCCAGCAGTTCGTCATCGGACCCCAGGGGGCCTAACTATGGCTACACCTTC
TRBV25-1	-	-	TRBJ2-3	CASSEAGTPDTQYF	TGTGCCAGCAGTGAGGCCGGGACCCCAGATACGCAGTATTTT